This T cell receptor beta chain was captured in a study of T cells after yellow fever vaccination (dated by TCRdb to between 2018 and 2021). For context, the study as a whole: Libraries from fractions with low cell numbers were prepared with the SMART-Seq v4 Ultra Low Input RNA kit. To follow T-cell clones before and after both primary and booster YFV17D yellow fever vaccination, bulk TCR alpha and beta repertoires underwent longitudinal sequencing. The cohort comprised two healthy male donors, one aged 18 to 30 and one aged 30 to 39 years. Blood samples were taken at several timepoints before and after primary and secondary immunization, and bulk PBMC replicates and cell subsets were isolated. Broader findings and caveats from the paper: Because abundant contaminating clonotypes from the bulk population could be contained in FACS-sorted repertoires, computational filtering was required. Most clones expanded after primary vaccination were re-detected after the booster (approximately 96% of CD4 and roughly 87% of CD8), suggesting broad memory maintenance. A small fraction of clonotypes showed up in both the CD4 and CD8 compartments, probably as a result of convergent recombination. Because the study included only two donors, the extent to which the findings can be generalized is limited. Compared with the primary T-cell response, the secondary T-cell response was weaker but faster, peaking on day 5 rather than day 15.

Many counts were recorded for this clonotype. The clone's antigen remains unknown. It has no much larger one-base neighbor in the sample; base qualities were not kept. TCR cDNA was synthesized by 5'RACE template switching, through which a universal primer site and unique molecular identifiers were introduced. Priming for cDNA synthesis came from both the TCR alpha and TCR beta constant segments. Library amplification used two PCR steps, and the second PCR step added sample barcodes and sequencing adapters. Sequencing of the libraries was done on either Illumina HiSeq 2500 (2x100 bp) or NovaSeq (2x150 bp). As for how the authors treated the data: Reads were demultiplexed and collapsed into UMI consensus sequences with MIGEC, and V(D)J alignment was performed with MiXCR. Clonotypes responding to the vaccine were identified with edgeR on replicate PBMC samples, with the criteria of FDR below 0.01 and a log2 fold change above 5 up to day 15. Bulk clonotypes were assigned CD4 or CD8 identity according to which sequenced CD4 or CD8 repertoire held them at higher abundance. The public reads were run again by TCRdb, first through fastp at Q25 and then through MiXCR, and only productive beta chains were kept. Every distinct CDR3 protein forms one entry, paired with its most common genes and DNA. The V and J calls and clone size come from TCRdb's table, not from the authors' own analysis. Within this sample are about 69,000 distinct CDR3 sequences, with about 6% of them counted one time only. The ten biggest clones cover less than 2.5% of the sample.

Based on the germline V gene, the CDR1 and CDR2 sequences are SGHTA and FQGNSA. The germline V and J ends show losses of 5 bases and 5 bases respectively, and no gene match explains 11 bases of the junction. The CDR3 spans 16 residues, from the cysteine through the phenylalanine. Solely the CDR3 DNA is kept, with 48 bases framed from the first base. Taken with the paper, the label for treatment or condition translates to: live attenuated yellow fever vaccine strain. A standard Ficoll-Paque protocol was used to isolate PBMCs from peripheral blood. CD4 and CD8 T-cell fractions were isolated with Dynabeads CD4 and CD8 positive selection kits. TriZol was used to extract RNA from bulk PBMCs, CD4 and CD8 fractions, and dextramer-positive and dextramer-negative fractions.

The chain uses TRBV7-2 and TRBJ2-3; 9 of the junction bases match TRBD2. The sequence was obtained from a man between 18 and 35 years old who received the YFV17D yellow fever vaccine. Sequenced here: CD4+ T cells sorted from PBMCs, sampled approximately 15 days after the first yellow fever vaccination. The nucleotides are TGTGCCAGCAGCCCACTAGCGGGTCCCCGGCAAGATACGCAGTATTTT. Its protein product is CASSPLAGPRQDTQYF. With the portions outside the CDR3 filled from the reference TRBV7-2 and TRBJ2-3 genes, the complete variable region becomes GAGVSQSPSNKVTEKGKDVELRCDPISGHTALYWYRQSLGQGLEFLIYFQGNSAPDKSGLPSDRFSAERTGGSVSTLTIQRTQQEDSAVYLCASSPLAGPRQDTQYFGPGTRLTVL.